The clone carrying this TCR beta chain appeared many times. Germline V gene sequence: CDR1 LNHDA, CDR2 SQIVND (reference sequence). V lost 9 bases, J lost 1 base, and 8 bases stayed unmatched. The CDR3 covers 15 residues. The sample comes from a study of blood T cell repertoires in COVID-19. Only in-frame clones appear in the TCRdb table, and some are missing; sequencing was by immunoSEQ multiplex PCR. The data hold about 490,000 clones, with 80% to 90% observed a single time. The source is a human donor in a cohort sampled during active COVID-19. This chain links TRBV19 with TRBJ1-5; 8 bases align to TRBD1. What was sequenced was peripheral blood. This CDR3 is CASDAGQVSNQPQHF. The CDR3 bases are TGTGCCAGCGACGCGGGACAGGTCAGCAATCAGCCCCAGCATTTT.